This T cell receptor beta chain appears in the sequencing data of a study of T cells in Graves' hyperthyroidism and ophthalmopathy. Across the study: Peripheral blood samples were taken at initial diagnosis, prior to any treatment. Study-wide points: Prediction of ophthalmopathy progression came a median approximately 6 months pre-onset.

CDR1 DFQATT and CDR2 SNEGSKA come from the germline V gene (reference sequence). This CDR3 comprises 13 residues. Trimming removed 1 base from V and 3 bases from J, with 9 bases in between. The source material, RNA transcripts, was used to amplify TCR beta CDR3 regions. First-round RT-PCR of the TCR CDR3 relied on the HTBI primer set. TCRdb recomputed calls from the multiplex PCR reads with MiXCR, one row per CDR3 protein. The repertoire holds around 570,000 distinct CDR3 sequences, around 20% seen once, with 45% to 50% in the top ten. With respect to this clonotype: The antigen remains undetermined.

Researchers barred patients who had uncontrolled infection, other autoimmune disease, pregnancy or lactation. Clinical symptoms, serum thyroxine, TRAb, thyroid ultrasound and orbital computed tomography informed diagnoses. This rearrangement joins TRBV20-1 to TRBJ2-5; D remains unclear. Sequenced: blood. The origin of this receptor is a man aged 35 to 55 with Graves' ophthalmopathy. The chain's CDR3 is CSARGIGEETQYF. Written as DNA, the CDR3 is TGCAGTGCTAGAGGGATTGGGGAAGAGACCCAGTACTTC.